The sequence of this T cell receptor beta chain was determined in a study of blood T cell repertoires in COVID-19. Study as a whole: COVID-19 samples, acute and convalescent, were from the United States, Italy and Spain. From T cells, B-cell-depleted T cells, or PBMCs came the material, which was cDNA or gDNA.

Generated by immunoSEQ multiplex PCR, the TCRdb table keeps only in-frame clones and is missing some. The sample holds 99,000 or so clones; around 74% are singletons and the top ten take 19%. The CDR3 is made up of 13 amino acids. Deletions cut 0 bases from V and 2 bases from J, with 6 bases between. In germline, CDR1 is SGHRS, CDR2 YFSETQ. The sequencing input was peripheral blood. The source of this sequence is a woman in her seventies with acute or convalescent COVID-19. The V gene is TRBV5-1, the J gene TRBJ2-7, with no clear D. The CDR3 DNA follows: TGCGCCAGCAGCTTGGCTCACACCTACGAGCAGTACTTC. This codes for CASSLAHTYEQYF.